This T cell receptor (beta chain) was sequenced during a study of cytomegalovirus exposure and HLA in healthy donors. Study-level findings and limits: Being productive about 87% or about 30% of the time was typical of most TCR beta V segments in an earlier analysis. The study labeled 150 or so TCR beta chains cytomegalovirus-associated. Rare TCR sequences dominated, though some public TCRs recurred in many donors.

Concerning this clone: Its antigen is unidentified.

Primers for the PCR totalled 60 Vbeta and 13 Jbeta. Data came from immunoSEQ multiplex PCR; TCRdb stores just in-frame clones and leaves some out. Of 90,000 to 120,000 clones in the sample, around 78% were seen once. The germline V gene encodes CDR1 SGHNT and CDR2 YYREEE (reference sequence). CDR3 size: 15 residues. V trimming: 4 bases; J trimming: 4 bases; junction bases outside the gene matches: 3. Material for sequencing was PBMCs. The gene calls are TRBV5-4 and TRBJ2-1, with TRBD2 identical over 12 bases. This TCR was sampled from a man aged 30 to 45 in good health and CMV-seronegative. The CDR3 is CASSPGLAGYNEQFF. The DNA of the CDR3 is TGTGCCAGCAGCCCAGGACTAGCGGGGTACAATGAGCAGTTCTTC.